This record looks at one T cell receptor (beta chain) sequence and its context. Following RNA extraction, reverse transcription yielded cDNA that acted as the sequencing template. Sequencing was performed with immunoSEQ multiplex PCR; in TCRdb, only in-frame clones are kept and a portion is missing. This table holds around 270,000 clones, roughly 50% found once. The data belong to a study of CD8+ T cells in alopecia areata. Treatment denoted: oral pan-JAK inhibitor, 5-10 mg twice daily. Researchers took lesional scalp punch biopsies and peripheral blood from people who were alopecia areata patients. CDR1 is LNHNV, CDR2 YYDKDF, per germline (reference sequence). V shed 3 bases and J shed 3 bases, with 18 bases lying between them. This CDR3 comprises 16 residues.

The sample here was CD4+ T cells sorted from blood, taken at week 24, from a patient treated with tofacitinib. The sequence was collected from a human donor with alopecia areata. The gene calls are TRBV15 and TRBJ2-7; D is undetermined. The CDR3 here is CATSRKGSGPHYEQYF. The DNA for the CDR3 is TGTGCCACCAGCAGGAAGGGTTCCGGGCCTCACTACGAGCAGTACTTC. Combining the CDR3 with reference TRBV15 and TRBJ2-7 gives the whole variable domain DAMVIQNPRYQVTQFGKPVTLSCSQTLNHNVMYWYQQKSSQAPKLLFHYYDKDFNNEADTPDNFQSRRPNTSFCFLDIRSPGLGDTAMYLCATSRKGSGPHYEQYFGPGTRLTVT.